This T cell receptor beta chain originates from a study of graft-versus-host responses after intestinal transplantation. Across the whole study: All recipients got anti-thymocyte globulin induction, then tacrolimus and steroids for roughly three years. Study-level results: Recipient marrow harbored GvH clones, some of which surfaced first in ileum or blood.

Clones were read by immunoSEQ multiplex PCR, and TCRdb kept only the in-frame ones, dropping some. This sample carries approximately 39,000 clones, roughly 95% of them seen once, and the ten largest clones take about 0.23%. The CDR3 contains 15 residues. V shed 6 bases and J shed 0 bases, with 12 bases lying between them. Germline assignment: CDR1 MNHNS and CDR2 SASEGT. This clone appeared a single time. Its antigen remains unknown. The rearrangement links TRBV6-1 to TRBJ1-5; D is ambiguous. The starting material was unstimulated CD4+ T cells sorted from spleen or lymph node cells, obtained before transplant. The sequence was collected from a human donor who was the organ donor for an intestinal transplant. CDR3 sequence reads: CASRWQDNSNQPQHF. As DNA, the CDR3 is TGTGCCAGCAGGTGGCAGGATAATAGCAATCAGCCCCAGCATTTT.